This T cell receptor (beta chain) was captured in a study of blood T cell repertoires in COVID-19. Clones were sequenced by immunoSEQ multiplex PCR, and TCRdb holds only the in-frame ones, with some missing. The sample records almost 500,000 clones, less than 90% being singletons. Germline V gene lookup returns CDR1 MNHEY and CDR2 SVGAGI. V lost 8 bases to trimming and J lost 1 base; unmatched junction nucleotides: 6. The CDR3 extends over 15 amino acids. What was sequenced was PBMCs or T cells enriched from blood (not recorded which). The chain uses TRBV6-5 and TRBJ2-5, with 11 bases fitting TRBD2. The sequence came from a woman aged 60 to 75 who had recovered from COVID-19. In DNA form, the CDR3 reads TGTGCCAGCCTATCTAGCGGGGGGCTCCAAGAGACCCAGTACTTC. Translation gives CASLSSGGLQETQYF.